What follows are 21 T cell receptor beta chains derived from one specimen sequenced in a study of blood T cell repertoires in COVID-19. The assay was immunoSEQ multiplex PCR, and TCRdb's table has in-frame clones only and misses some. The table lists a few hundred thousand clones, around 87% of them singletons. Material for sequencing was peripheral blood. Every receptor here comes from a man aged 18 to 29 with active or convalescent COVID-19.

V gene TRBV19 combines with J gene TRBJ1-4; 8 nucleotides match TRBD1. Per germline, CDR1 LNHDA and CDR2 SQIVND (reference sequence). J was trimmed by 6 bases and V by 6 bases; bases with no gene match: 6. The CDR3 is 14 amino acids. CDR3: CASRMTGVDEKLFF. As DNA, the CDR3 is TGTGCCAGTAGGATGACAGGGGTTGATGAAAAACTGTTTTTT. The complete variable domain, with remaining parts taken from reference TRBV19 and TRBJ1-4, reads DGGITQSPKYLFRKEGQNVTLSCEQNLNHDAMYWYRQDPGQGLRLIYYSQIVNDFQKGDIAEGYSVSREKKESFPLTVTSAQKNPTAFYLCASRMTGVDEKLFFGSGTQLSVL.

The CDR3 is CASRWAGAPNEKLFF. CDR3 in DNA: TGTGCCAGCAGGTGGGCGGGGGCGCCTAATGAAAAACTGTTTTTT. The chain has TRBV2 and TRBJ1-4, with a tentative D call TRBD1 (6 bases). The CDR3 contains 15 residues. V was shortened by 6 bases and J by 3 bases, with 14 bases between the two germline ends. Per germline, CDR1 SNHLY and CDR2 FYNNEI.

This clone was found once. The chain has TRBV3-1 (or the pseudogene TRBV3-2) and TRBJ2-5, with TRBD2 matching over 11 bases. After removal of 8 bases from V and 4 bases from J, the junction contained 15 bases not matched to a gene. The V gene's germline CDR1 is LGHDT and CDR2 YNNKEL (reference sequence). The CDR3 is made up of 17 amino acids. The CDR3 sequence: CASWSSGGEGVLETQYF. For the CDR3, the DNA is TGTGCCAGCTGGAGTAGCGGGGGGGAGGGTGTGTTAGAGACCCAGTACTTC.

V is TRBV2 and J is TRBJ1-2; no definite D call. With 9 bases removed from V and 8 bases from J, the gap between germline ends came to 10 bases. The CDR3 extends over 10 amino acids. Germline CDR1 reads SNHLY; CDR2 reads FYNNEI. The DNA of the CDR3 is TGTGCCAGTCTGGGCCTCGGCTACACCTTC. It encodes CASLGLGYTF.

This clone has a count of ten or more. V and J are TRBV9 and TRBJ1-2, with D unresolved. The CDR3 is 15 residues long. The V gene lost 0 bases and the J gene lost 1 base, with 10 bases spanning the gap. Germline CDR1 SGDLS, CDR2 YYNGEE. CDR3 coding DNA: TGTGCCAGCAGCGTAGGTGCGACAAATAACTATGGCTACACCTTC. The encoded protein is CASSVGATNNYGYTF.

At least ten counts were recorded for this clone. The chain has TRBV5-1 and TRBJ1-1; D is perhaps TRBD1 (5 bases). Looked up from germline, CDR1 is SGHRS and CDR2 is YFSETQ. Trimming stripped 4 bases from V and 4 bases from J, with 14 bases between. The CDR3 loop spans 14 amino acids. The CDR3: CASSPQEGSTEAFF. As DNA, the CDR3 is TGCGCCAGCAGCCCGCAGGAGGGGAGCACTGAAGCTTTCTTT.

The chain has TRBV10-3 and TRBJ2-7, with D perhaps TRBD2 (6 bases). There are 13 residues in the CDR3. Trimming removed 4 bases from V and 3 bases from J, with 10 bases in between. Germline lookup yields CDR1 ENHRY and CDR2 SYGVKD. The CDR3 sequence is CAISGDSVYEQYF. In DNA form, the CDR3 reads TGTGCCATCAGTGGGGACTCGGTCTACGAGCAGTACTTC.

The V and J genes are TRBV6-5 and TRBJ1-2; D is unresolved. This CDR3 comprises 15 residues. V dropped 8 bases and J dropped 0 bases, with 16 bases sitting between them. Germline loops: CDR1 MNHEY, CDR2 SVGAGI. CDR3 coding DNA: TGTGCCAGCGAAGTGGGAGTCTGGACTAACTATGGCTACACCTTC. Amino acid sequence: CASEVGVWTNYGYTF.

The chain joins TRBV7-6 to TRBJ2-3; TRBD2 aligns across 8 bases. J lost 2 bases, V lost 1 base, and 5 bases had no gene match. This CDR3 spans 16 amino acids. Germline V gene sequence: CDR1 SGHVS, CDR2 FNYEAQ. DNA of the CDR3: TGTGCCAGCAGCTTAGGGCGGGGGGTAAACACAGATACGCAGTATTTT. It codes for CASSLGRGVNTDTQYF.

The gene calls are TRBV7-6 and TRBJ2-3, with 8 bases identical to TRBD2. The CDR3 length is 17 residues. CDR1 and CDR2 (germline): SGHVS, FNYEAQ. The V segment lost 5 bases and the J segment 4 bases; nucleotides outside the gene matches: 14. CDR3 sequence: CASSGLTSENWPDTQYF. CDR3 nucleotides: TGTGCCAGCAGCGGCTTGACTAGCGAAAACTGGCCAGATACGCAGTATTTT.

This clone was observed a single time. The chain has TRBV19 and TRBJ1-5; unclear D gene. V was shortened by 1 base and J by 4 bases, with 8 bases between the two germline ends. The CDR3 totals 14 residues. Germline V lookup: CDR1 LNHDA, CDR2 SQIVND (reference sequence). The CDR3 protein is CASSIARLNQPQHF. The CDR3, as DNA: TGTGCCAGTAGTATAGCCAGACTTAATCAGCCCCAGCATTTT.

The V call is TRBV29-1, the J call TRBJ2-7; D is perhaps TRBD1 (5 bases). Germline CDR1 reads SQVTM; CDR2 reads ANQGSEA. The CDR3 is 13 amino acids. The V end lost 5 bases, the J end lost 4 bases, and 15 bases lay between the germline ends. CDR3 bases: TGCAGCGTTACTATTAGGGGATTGTACGAGCAGTACTTC. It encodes CSVTIRGLYEQYF.

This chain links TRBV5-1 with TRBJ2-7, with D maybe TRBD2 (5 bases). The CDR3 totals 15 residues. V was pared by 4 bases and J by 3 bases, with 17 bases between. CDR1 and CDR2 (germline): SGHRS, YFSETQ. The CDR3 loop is CASSAETDWGYEQYF. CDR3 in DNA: TGCGCCAGCAGCGCCGAAACGGACTGGGGCTACGAGCAGTACTTC. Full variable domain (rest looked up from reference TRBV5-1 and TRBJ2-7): KAGVTQTPRYLIKTRGQQVTLSCSPISGHRSVSWYQQTPGQGLQFLFEYFSETQRNKGNFPGRFSGRQFSNSRSEMNVSTLELGDSALYLCASSAETDWGYEQYFGPGTRLTVT.

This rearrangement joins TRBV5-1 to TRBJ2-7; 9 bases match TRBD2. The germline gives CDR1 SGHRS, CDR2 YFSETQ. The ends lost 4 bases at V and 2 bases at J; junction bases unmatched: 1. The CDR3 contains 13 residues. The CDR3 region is CASSPSGTYEQYF. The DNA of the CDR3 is TGCGCCAGCAGCCCTAGCGGGACCTACGAGCAGTACTTC.

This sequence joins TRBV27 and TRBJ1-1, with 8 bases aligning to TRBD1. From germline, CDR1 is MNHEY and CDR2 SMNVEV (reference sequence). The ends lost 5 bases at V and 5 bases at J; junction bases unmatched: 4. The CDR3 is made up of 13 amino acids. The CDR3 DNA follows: TGTGCCAGCAGTCCAGACAGGGGAACTGAAGCTTTCTTT. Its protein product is CASSPDRGTEAFF.

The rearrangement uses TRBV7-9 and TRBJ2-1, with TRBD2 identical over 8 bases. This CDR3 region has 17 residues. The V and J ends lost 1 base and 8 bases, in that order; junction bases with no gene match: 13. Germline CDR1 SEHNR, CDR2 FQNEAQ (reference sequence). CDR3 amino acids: CASSLVLRGVHIDEQFF. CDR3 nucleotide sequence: TGTGCCAGCAGCTTAGTTCTGCGGGGGGTCCATATTGATGAGCAGTTCTTC. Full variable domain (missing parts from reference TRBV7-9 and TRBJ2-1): DTGVSQNPRHKITKRGQNVTFRCDPISEHNRLYWYRQTLGQGPEFLTYFQNEAQLEKSRLLSDRFSAERPKGSFSTLEIQRTEQGDSAMYLCASSLVLRGVHIDEQFFGPGTRLTVL.

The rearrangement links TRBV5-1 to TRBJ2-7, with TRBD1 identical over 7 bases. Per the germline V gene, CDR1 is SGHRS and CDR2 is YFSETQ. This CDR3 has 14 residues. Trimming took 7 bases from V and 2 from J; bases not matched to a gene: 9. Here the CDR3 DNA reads TGCGCCAGCGGGTCCGGGACAGCGGCCTACGAGCAGTACTTC. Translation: CASGSGTAAYEQYF.

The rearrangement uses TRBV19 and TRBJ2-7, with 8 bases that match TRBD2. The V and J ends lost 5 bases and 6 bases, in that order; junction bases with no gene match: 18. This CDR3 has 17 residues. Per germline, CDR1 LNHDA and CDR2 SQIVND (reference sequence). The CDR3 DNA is TGTGCCAGTAGTCCCCTAGCGGGCCTAGATTCTCGCGGCGAGCAGTACTTC. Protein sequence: CASSPLAGLDSRGEQYF.

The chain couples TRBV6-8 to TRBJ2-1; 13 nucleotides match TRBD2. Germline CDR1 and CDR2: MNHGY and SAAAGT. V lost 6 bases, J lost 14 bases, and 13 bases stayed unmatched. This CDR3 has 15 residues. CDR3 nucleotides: TGTGCCAGCAGATCCGGACTAGCGGGAGCGAGTTCGGAGTTCTTC. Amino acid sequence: CASRSGLAGASSEFF.

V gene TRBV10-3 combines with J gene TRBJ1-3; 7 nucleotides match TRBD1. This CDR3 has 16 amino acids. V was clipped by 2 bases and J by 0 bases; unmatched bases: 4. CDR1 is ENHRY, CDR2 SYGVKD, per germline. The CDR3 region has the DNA TGTGCCATCAGTGAGCCTTACAGGGGCTCTGGAAACACCATATATTTT. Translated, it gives CAISEPYRGSGNTIYF.

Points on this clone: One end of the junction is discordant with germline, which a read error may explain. The CDR3 protein is CVSSPDRRGGYTF. For the CDR3, the DNA is TGTGTCAGCAGCCCCGACAGAAGAGGTGGCTACACCTTC. The chain uses TRBV7-9 and TRBJ1-2; a possible D gene is TRBD1 (5 bases). This CDR3 has 13 amino acids. CDR1 and CDR2 from the germline V gene are SEHNR and FQNEAQ (reference sequence).